This TCR beta chain comes out of a study of blood T cell repertoires in COVID-19. Study-level information: Some COVID-19 samples were acute and others convalescent; all came from the United States, Italy and Spain. PBMCs, B-cell-depleted T cells, or T cells provided the cDNA or gDNA that made up the material.

The ends were cut back, 0 bases at V and 5 bases at J, with 14 bases in the middle. CDR1 and CDR2 from the germline V gene are SGDLS and YYNGEE. This CDR3 contains 15 residues. Per the study methods: By means of reference gene primer amplification, nucleated cell counts were estimated. The repertoire was sequenced with immunoSEQ multiplex PCR; TCRdb's copy has only in-frame clones and lacks some. From that table come the V and J calls and clone size; the DNA was used to work out D and trimming. The data show about 360,000 clones, 70% to 90% seen once. The specimen was peripheral blood. This receptor was obtained from a human donor in a cohort sampled during active COVID-19. This chain connects TRBV9 to TRBJ1-1; D not resolved. Here the CDR3 reads CASSVGLSGNTEAFF. For the CDR3, the DNA is TGTGCCAGCAGCGTAGGCCTCTCGGGGAATACTGAAGCTTTCTTT.